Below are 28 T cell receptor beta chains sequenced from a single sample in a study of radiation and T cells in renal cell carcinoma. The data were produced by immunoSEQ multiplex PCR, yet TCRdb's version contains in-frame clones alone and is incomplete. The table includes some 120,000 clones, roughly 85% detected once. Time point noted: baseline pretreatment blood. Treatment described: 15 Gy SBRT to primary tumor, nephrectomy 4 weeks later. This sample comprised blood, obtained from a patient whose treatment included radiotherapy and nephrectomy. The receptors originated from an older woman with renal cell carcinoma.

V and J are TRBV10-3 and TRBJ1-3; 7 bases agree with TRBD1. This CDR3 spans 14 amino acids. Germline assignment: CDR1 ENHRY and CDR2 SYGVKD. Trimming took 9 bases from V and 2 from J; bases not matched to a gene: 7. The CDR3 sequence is CAMGTAAPGNTIYF. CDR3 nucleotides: TGTGCCATGGGGACAGCTGCTCCTGGAAACACCATATATTTT.

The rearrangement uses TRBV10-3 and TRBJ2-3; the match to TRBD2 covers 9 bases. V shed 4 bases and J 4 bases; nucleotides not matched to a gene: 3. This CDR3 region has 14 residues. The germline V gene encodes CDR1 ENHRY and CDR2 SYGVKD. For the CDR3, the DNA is TGTGCCATCAGTGCAGCGGGAGGCTCAGATACGCAGTATTTT. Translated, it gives CAISAAGGSDTQYF.

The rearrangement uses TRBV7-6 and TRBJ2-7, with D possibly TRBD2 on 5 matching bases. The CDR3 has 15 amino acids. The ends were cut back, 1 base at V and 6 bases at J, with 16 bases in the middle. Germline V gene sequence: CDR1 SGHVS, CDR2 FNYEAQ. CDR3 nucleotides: TGTGCCAGCAGCTTAGGCGGACTCCCGAGAGGCGAGCAGTACTTC. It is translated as CASSLGGLPRGEQYF.

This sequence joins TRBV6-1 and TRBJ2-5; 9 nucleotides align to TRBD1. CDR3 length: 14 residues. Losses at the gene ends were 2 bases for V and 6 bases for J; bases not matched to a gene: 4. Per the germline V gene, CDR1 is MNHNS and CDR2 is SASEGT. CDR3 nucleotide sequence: TGTGCCAGCAGTGAAAGGACAGGGGACAAGACCCAGTACTTC. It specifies CASSERTGDKTQYF.

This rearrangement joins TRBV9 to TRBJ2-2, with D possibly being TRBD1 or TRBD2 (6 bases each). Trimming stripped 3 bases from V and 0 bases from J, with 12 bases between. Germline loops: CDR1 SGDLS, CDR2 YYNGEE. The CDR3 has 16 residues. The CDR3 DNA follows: TGTGCCAGCAGCGGTCTCGGGGGCGCGAACACCGGGGAGCTGTTTTTT. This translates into CASSGLGGANTGELFF.

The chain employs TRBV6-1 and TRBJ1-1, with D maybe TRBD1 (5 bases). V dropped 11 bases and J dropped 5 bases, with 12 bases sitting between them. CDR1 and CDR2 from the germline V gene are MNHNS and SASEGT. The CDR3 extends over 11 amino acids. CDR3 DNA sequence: TGTGCCGAGGGGATGGGGACTGAAGCTTTCTTT. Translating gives CAEGMGTEAFF.

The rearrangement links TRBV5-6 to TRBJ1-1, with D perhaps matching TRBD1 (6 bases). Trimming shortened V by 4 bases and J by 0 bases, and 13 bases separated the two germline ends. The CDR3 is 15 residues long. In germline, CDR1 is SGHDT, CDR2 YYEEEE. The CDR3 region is CASSGGGYMNTEAFF. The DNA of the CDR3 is TGTGCCAGCAGCGGCGGGGGCTACATGAACACTGAAGCTTTCTTT. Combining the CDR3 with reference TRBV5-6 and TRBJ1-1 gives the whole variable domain DAGVTQSPTHLIKTRGQQVTLRCSPKSGHDTVSWYQQALGQGPQFIFQYYEEEERQRGNFPDRFSGHQFPNYSSELNVNALLLGDSALYLCASSGGGYMNTEAFFGQGTRLTVV.

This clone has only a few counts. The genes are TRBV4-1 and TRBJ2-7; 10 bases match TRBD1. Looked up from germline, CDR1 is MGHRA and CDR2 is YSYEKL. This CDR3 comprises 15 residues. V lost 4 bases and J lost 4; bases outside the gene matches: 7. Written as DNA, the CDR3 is TGCGCCAGCAGCCTGACAGGGGGCGCGCAATACGAGCAGTACTTC. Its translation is CASSLTGGAQYEQYF.

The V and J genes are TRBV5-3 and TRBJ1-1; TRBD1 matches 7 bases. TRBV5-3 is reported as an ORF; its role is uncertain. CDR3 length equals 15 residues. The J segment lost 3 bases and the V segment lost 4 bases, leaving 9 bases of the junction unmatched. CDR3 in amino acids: CARSNPTGIDTEAFF. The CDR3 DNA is TGTGCCAGAAGCAACCCGACAGGGATCGACACTGAAGCTTTCTTT.

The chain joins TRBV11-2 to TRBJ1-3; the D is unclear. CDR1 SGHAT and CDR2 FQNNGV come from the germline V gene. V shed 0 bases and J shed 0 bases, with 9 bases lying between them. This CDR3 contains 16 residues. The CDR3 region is CASSLDRLVSGNTIYF. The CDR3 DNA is TGTGCCAGCAGCTTAGACAGACTCGTCTCTGGAAACACCATATATTTT.

CDR3 sequence reads: CASSIDNSYEQYF. CDR3 sequence (DNA): TGTGCCAGCAGTATTGACAACTCCTACGAGCAGTACTTC. This sequence joins TRBV2 and TRBJ2-7; no clear D gene. The germline V gene encodes CDR1 SNHLY and CDR2 FYNNEI. Trimming removed 5 bases at V and 0 bases at J, with 8 bases between. The CDR3 extends over 13 amino acids.

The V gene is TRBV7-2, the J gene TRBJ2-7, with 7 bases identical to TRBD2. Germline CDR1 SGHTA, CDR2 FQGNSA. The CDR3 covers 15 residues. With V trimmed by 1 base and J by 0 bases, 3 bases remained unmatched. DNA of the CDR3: TGTGCCAGCAGCTTAGTTGGGGGGGACTCCTACGAGCAGTACTTC. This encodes CASSLVGGDSYEQYF.

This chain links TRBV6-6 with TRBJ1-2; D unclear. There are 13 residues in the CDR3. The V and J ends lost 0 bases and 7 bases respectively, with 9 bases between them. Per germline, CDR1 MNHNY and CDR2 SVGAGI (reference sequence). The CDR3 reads CASSYSPSGGYTF. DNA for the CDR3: TGTGCCAGCAGTTACTCCCCGTCGGGTGGCTACACCTTC.

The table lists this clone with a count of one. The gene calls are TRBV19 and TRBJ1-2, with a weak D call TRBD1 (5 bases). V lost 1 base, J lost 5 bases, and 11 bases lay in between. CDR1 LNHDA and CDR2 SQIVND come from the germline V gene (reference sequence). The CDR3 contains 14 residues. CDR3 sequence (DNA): TGTGCCAGTAGTATAGTTAAGACAGATTATGGCTACACCTTC. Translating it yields CASSIVKTDYGYTF.

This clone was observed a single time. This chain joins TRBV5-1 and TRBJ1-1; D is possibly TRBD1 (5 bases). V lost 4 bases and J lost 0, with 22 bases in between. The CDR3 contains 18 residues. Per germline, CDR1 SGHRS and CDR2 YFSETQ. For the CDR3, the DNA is TGCGCCAGCAGCCCGGGTTTGGGGCATGGTATAGTGAACACTGAAGCTTTCTTT. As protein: CASSPGLGHGIVNTEAFF.

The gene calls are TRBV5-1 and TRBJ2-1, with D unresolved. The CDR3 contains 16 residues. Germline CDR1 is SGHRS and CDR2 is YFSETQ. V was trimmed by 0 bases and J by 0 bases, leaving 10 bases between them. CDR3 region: CASSLAGRGSYNEQFF. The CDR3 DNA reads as TGCGCCAGCAGCTTGGCCGGGCGCGGCTCCTACAATGAGCAGTTCTTC.

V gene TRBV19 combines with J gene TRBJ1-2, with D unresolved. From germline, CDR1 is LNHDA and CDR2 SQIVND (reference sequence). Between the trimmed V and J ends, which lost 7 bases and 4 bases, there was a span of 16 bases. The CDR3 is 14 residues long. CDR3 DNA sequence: TGTGCCAGTACTTCCGGGGTCTTGGTCTATGGCTACACCTTC. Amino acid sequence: CASTSGVLVYGYTF.

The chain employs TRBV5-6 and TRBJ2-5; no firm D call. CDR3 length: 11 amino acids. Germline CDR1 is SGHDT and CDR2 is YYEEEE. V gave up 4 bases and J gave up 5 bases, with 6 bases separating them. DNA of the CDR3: TGTGCCAGCAGCCTTCGGGAGACCCAGTACTTC. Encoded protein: CASSLRETQYF. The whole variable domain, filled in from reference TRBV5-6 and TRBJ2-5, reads DAGVTQSPTHLIKTRGQQVTLRCSPKSGHDTVSWYQQALGQGPQFIFQYYEEEERQRGNFPDRFSGHQFPNYSSELNVNALLLGDSALYLCASSLRETQYFGPGTRLLVL.

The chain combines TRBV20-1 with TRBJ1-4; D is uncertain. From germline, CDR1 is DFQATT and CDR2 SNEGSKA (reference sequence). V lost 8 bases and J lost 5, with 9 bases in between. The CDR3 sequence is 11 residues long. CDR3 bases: TGCAGTCGTTCCCGGAATGAAAAACTGTTTTTT. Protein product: CSRSRNEKLFF.

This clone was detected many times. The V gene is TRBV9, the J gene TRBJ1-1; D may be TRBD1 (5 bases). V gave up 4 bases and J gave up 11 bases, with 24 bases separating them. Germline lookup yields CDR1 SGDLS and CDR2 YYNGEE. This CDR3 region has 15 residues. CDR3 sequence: CASSTEGRGGDRAFF. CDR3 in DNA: TGTGCCAGCAGCACCGAAGGTAGGGGAGGGGATAGGGCTTTCTTT.

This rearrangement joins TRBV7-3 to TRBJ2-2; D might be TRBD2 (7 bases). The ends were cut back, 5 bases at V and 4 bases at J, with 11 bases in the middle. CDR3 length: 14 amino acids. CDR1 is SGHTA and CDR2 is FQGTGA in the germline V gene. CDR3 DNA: TGTGCCAGCAGCCCGGGGGGCGGCACCGGGGAGCTGTTTTTT. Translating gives CASSPGGGTGELFF.

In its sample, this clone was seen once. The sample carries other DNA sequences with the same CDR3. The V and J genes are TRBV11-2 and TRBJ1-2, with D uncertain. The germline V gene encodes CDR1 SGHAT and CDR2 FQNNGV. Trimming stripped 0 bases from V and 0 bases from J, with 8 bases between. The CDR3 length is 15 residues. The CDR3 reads CASSLEGSANYGYTF. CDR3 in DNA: TGTGCCAGCAGCTTAGAAGGTAGTGCTAACTATGGCTACACCTTC.

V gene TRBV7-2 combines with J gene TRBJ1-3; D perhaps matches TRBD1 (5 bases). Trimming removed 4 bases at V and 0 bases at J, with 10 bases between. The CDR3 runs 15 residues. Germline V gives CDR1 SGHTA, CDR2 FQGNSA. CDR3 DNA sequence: TGTGCCAGCAGCTCCACAGGAGCCTCTGGAAACACCATATATTTT. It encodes CASSSTGASGNTIYF.

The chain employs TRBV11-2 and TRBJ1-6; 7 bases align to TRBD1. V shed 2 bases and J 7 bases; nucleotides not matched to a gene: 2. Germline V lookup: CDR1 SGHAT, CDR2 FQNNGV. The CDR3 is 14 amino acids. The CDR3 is CASSLSQGNSPLHF. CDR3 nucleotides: TGTGCCAGCAGCTTATCACAGGGGAATTCACCCCTCCACTTT. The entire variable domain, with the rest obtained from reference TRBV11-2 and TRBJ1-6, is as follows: EAGVAQSPRYKIIEKRQSVAFWCNPISGHATLYWYQQILGQGPKLLIQFQNNGVVDDSQLPKDRFSAERLKGVDSTLKIQPAKLEDSAVYLCASSLSQGNSPLHFGNGTRLTVT.

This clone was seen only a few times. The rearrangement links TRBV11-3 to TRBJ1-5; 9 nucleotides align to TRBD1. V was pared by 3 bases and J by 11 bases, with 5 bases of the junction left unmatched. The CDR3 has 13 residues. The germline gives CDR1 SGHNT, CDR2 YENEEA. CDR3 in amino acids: CASSFRDRDTQHF. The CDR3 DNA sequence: TGTGCCAGCAGCTTCCGGGACAGGGATACCCAGCATTTT.

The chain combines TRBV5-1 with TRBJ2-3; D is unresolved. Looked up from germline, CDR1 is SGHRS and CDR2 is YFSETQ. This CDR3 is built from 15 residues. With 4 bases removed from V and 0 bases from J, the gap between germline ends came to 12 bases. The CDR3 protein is CASSLWGLSTDTQYF. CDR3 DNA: TGCGCCAGCAGCCTTTGGGGTCTTAGCACAGATACGCAGTATTTT.

CDR3 protein: CASSPRTYGYGYTF. For the CDR3, the DNA is TGTGCCAGCAGCCCAAGGACATACGGCTATGGCTACACCTTC. The chain employs TRBV28 and TRBJ1-2; D is possibly TRBD1 (5 bases). The V and J ends lost 6 bases and 4 bases respectively, with 15 bases between them. Per germline, CDR1 MDHEN and CDR2 SYDVKM. This CDR3 comprises 14 residues.

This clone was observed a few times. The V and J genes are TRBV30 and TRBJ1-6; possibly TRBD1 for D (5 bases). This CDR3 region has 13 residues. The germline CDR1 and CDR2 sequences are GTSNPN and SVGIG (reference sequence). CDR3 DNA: TGTGCTGCAAGGTCAGGGCAGGGATCACCCCTCCACTTT. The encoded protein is CAARSGQGSPLHF.